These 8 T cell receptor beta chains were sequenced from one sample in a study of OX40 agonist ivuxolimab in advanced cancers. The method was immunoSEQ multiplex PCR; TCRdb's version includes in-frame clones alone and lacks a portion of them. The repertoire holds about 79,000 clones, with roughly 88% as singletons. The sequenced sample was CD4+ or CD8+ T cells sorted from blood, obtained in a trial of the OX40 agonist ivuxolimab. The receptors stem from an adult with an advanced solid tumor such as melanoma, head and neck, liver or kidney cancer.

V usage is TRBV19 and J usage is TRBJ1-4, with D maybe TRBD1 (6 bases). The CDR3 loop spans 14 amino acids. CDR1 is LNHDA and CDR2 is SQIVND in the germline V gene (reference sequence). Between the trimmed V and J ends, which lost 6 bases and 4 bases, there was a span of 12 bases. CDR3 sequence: CASRTQGINEKLFF. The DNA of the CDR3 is TGTGCCAGTAGGACACAGGGAATTAATGAAAAACTGTTTTTT. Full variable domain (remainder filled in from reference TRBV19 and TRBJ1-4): DGGITQSPKYLFRKEGQNVTLSCEQNLNHDAMYWYRQDPGQGLRLIYYSQIVNDFQKGDIAEGYSVSREKKESFPLTVTSAQKNPTAFYLCASRTQGINEKLFFGSGTQLSVL.

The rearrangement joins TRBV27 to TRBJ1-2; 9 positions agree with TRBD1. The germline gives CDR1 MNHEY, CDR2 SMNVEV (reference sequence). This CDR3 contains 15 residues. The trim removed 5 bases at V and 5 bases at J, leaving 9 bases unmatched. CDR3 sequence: CASSPRQGERYGYTF. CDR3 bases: TGTGCCAGCAGTCCAAGACAGGGGGAACGGTATGGCTACACCTTC.

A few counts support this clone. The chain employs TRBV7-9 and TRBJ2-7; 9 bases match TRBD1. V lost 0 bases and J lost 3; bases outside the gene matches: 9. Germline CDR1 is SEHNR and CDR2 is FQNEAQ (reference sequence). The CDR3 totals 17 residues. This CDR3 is CASSLAAGDRADYEQYF. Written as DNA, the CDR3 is TGTGCCAGCAGCTTAGCGGCAGGGGACAGGGCCGACTACGAGCAGTACTTC.

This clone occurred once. The CDR3 here is CASSKTSGLAGGTQYF. The CDR3 nucleotides read TGTGCCAGCAGCAAGACTTCGGGACTAGCGGGGGGAACGCAGTATTTT. The rearrangement uses TRBV7-9 and TRBJ2-3, with TRBD2 matching over 15 bases. Germline loops: CDR1 SEHNR, CDR2 FQNEAQ (reference sequence). The length of the CDR3 is 16 residues. The junction had 9 bases not matched to a gene; V was cut back by 5 bases and J by 9 bases.

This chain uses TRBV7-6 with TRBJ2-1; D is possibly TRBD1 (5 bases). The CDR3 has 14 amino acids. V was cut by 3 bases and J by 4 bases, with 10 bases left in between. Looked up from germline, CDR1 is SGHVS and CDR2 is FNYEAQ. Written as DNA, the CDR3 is TGTGCCAGCAGCTTTAATCAGGGTTACAATGAGCAGTTCTTC. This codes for CASSFNQGYNEQFF.

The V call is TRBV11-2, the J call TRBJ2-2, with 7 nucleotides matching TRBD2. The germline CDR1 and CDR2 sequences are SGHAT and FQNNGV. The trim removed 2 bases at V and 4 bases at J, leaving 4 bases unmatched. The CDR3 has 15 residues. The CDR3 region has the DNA TGTGCCAGCAGCTTAAGGGACTACATCACCGGGGAGCTGTTTTTT. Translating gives CASSLRDYITGELFF.

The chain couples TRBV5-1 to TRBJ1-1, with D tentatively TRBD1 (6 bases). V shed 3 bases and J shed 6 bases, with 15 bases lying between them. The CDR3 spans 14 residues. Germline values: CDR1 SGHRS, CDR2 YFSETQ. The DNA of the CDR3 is TGCGCCAGCAGCTCGCCTGCTGGGGGCGCTGAAGCTTTCTTT. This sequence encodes CASSSPAGGAEAFF.

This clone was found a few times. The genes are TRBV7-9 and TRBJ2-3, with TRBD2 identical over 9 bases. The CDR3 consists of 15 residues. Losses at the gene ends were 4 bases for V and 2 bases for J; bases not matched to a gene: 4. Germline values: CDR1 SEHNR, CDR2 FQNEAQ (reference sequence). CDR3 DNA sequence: TGTGCCAGCAGCTGGCCGGGACTAGCCACAGATACGCAGTATTTT. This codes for CASSWPGLATDTQYF.